This T cell receptor (beta chain) was identified during a study of immune evolution from preneoplasia to lung adenocarcinoma. Across the study: HLA loss of heterozygosity: about 7% AIS, about 15% MIA, about 31% ADC, none AAH.

Data came from immunoSEQ multiplex PCR; TCRdb stores just in-frame clones and leaves some out. The table includes over 11,000 clones, approximately 78% detected once. The CDR3 extends over 14 amino acids. Trimming cost V 6 bases and J 2 bases; bases outside gene matches: 4. From germline, CDR1 is MNHEY and CDR2 SVGAGI. Patients had resection in Japan or China between the mid-2010s and the late 2010s. After pathologic assessment, macro-dissection selected premalignant or tumor cells for extraction. V is TRBV6-5 and J is TRBJ2-7; 10 bases agree with TRBD1. This TCR was sampled from a person aged 65 to 79 with lung adenocarcinoma. Sequencing used FFPE minimally invasive lung adenocarcinoma tissue. CDR3: CASSRQGAPYEQYF. In DNA, the CDR3 is TGTGCCAGCAGCCGACAGGGGGCTCCCTACGAGCAGTACTTC.